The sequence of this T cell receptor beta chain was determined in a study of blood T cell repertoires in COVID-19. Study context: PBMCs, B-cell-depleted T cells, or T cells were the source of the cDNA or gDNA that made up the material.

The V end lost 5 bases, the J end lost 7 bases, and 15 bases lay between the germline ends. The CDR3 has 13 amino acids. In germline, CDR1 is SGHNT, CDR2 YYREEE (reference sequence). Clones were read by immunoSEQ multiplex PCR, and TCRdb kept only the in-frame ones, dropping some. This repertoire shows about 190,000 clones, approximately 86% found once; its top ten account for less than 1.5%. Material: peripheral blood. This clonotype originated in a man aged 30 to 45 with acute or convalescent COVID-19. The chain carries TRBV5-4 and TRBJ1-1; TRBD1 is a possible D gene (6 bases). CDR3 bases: TGTGCCAGCAGGTCAGGGGAGGGGGTTGAAGCTTTCTTT. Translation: CASRSGEGVEAFF. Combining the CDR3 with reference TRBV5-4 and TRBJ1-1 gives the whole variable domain ETGVTQSPTHLIKTRGQQVTLRCSSQSGHNTVSWYQQALGQGPQFIFQYYREEENGRGNFPPRFSGLQFPNYSSELNVNALELDDSALYLCASRSGEGVEAFFGQGTRLTVV.